The rows below give T cell receptor beta chains drawn from one sample of a study of technical replicates of blood from a handful of donors. Repertoires were generated with immunoSEQ multiplex PCR, while TCRdb's copy carries only in-frame clones and drops some. The sample holds approximately 69,000 clones; almost 98% are singletons and the top ten take 0.21%. Sequenced: T cells isolated from PBMCs. These receptors originate from a human donor in good health. Each CDR3 is given with its conserved first and last residue. A D gene is named only where the DNA matches it firmly. Expanded clones are given a class, and other clones once, few, many or no size at all.

d_call	v_call	clone_size	j_call	cdr3_nt	cdr3_aa
TRBD1	TRBV27	NA	TRBJ2-6	TGTGCCAGCAGTGCCGGGACAGGGGAGACTGGGGCCAACGTCCTGACTTTC	CASSAGTGETGANVLTF
NA	TRBV7-9	NA	TRBJ1-5	TGTGCCAGCGGTACAGCCCATCAGCCCCAGCATTTT	CASGTAHQPQHF
TRBD2	TRBV4-2	NA	TRBJ2-1	TGTGCCAGCAGCCAGGAACCGGGACTAGCGGGAGTAGCCCCATACAATGAGCAGTTCTTC	CASSQEPGLAGVAPYNEQFF
TRBD1	TRBV9	NA	TRBJ1-1	TGTGCCAGCAGAGAGACAGGGGCGATGAACACTGAAGCTTTCTTT	CASRETGAMNTEAFF
NA	TRBV25-1	NA	TRBJ1-1	TGTGCCAGCCAGGGGTCGTGGGCTTTCTTT	CASQGSWAFF
NA	TRBV2	NA	TRBJ2-5	TGTGCCAGCAGTCCAAAGCACGTGATACAGCACCAAGAGACCCAGTACTTC	CASSPKHVIQHQETQYF
NA	TRBV6-5	NA	TRBJ1-2	TGTGCCAGCAGTTACCACGGGTCTAACTATGGCTACACCTTC	CASSYHGSNYGYTF
TRBD2	TRBV11-2	once	TRBJ2-7	TGTGCCAGCAGCTTAGTCGGACTAGCTTCCGAGCAGTACTTC	CASSLVGLASEQYF
NA	TRBV18	NA	TRBJ2-3	TGTGCCAGCTCACCTTGGGGGCCGAGGGGCACAGATACGCAGTATTTT	CASSPWGPRGTDTQYF
NA	TRBV30	NA	TRBJ2-3	TGTGCCTGGAGTGAAAACGACTCTCCAGATACGCAGTATTTT	CAWSENDSPDTQYF
NA	TRBV6-6	NA	TRBJ2-2	TGTGCCAGCAGTTACACCAGGGACTCTAACACCGGGGAGCTGTTTTTT	CASSYTRDSNTGELFF
TRBD2	TRBV6-1	NA	TRBJ2-1	TGTGCCAGCAGTGAACGGCGAGAATCGCCGGGGGGTGAGCAGTTCTTC	CASSERRESPGGEQFF
TRBD1	TRBV6-5	NA	TRBJ2-5	TGTGCCAGCAGGCACAGGGGAGCACAAGAGACCCAGTACTTC	CASRHRGAQETQYF
TRBD2	TRBV2	once	TRBJ2-1	TGTGCCAGCAGCCGACCGGGACTAGCGGAGAATGAGCAGTTCTTC	CASSRPGLAENEQFF
NA	TRBV5-5	NA	TRBJ2-6	TGTGCCAGCAGCTTAACGGGGGCTGGGGCCAACGTCCTGACTTTC	CASSLTGAGANVLTF
TRBD2	TRBV7-2	NA	TRBJ2-3	TGTGCCAGCAGCCCCGATAGCGGGACCACAGATACGCAGTATTTT	CASSPDSGTTDTQYF
TRBD1	TRBV7-9	NA	TRBJ1-3	TGTGCCAGCAGCCGAGCTCGGGACAGTCACTACTCTGGAAACACCATATATTTT	CASSRARDSHYSGNTIYF
NA	TRBV6-5	NA	TRBJ2-5	TGTGCCAGCAGTTACAATGGGGCGCGGGAGACCCAGTACTTC	CASSYNGARETQYF
NA	TRBV25-1	NA	TRBJ1-2	TGTGCCAGCAGTCGGGGTAATGGCTACACCTTC	CASSRGNGYTF
NA	TRBV7-9	once	TRBJ1-2	TGTGCCAGCAGCTTAGCCTATCAGGGAGGGGGAAGAGGCTACACCTTC	CASSLAYQGGGRGYTF
TRBD2	TRBV4-1	NA	TRBJ2-7	TGCGCCAGCAGCCGCGAACTAGCGAGGCGAGACGAGCAGTACTTC	CASSRELARRDEQYF
TRBD1	TRBV30	NA	TRBJ1-1	TGTGCCTGGAGGCGGGACAGCCCGAACACTGAAGCTTTCTTT	CAWRRDSPNTEAFF
NA	TRBV4-1	NA	TRBJ2-2	TGCGCCAGCAGCCAAATTTGGCTCCTAGTCGGGGAGCTGTTTTTT	CASSQIWLLVGELFF
NA	TRBV2	medium-sized	TRBJ2-2	TGTGCCAGTCAAAACACCGGGGAGCTGTTTTTT	CASQNTGELFF
NA	TRBV9	NA	TRBJ1-5	TGTGCCAGCAGCGCCGGTTCGAATAGCAATCAGCCCCAGCATTTT	CASSAGSNSNQPQHF
TRBD1	TRBV28	NA	TRBJ1-5	TGTGCCAGCAGACCTAAGGGACAGTATAGCAATCAGCCCCAGCATTTT	CASRPKGQYSNQPQHF
NA	TRBV11-2	NA	TRBJ2-7	TGTGCCAGCAGCTCAATGGGGCGTAAGGGCGAGCAGTACTTC	CASSSMGRKGEQYF
TRBD1	TRBV4-1	NA	TRBJ1-3	TGCGCCAGCAGCCAAACGACAGGGCCTGGAAACACCATATATTTT	CASSQTTGPGNTIYF
NA	TRBV5-4	NA	TRBJ2-6	TGTGCCAGCAGCTTGATAGTTGACTCTGGGGCCAACGTCCTGACTTTC	CASSLIVDSGANVLTF
TRBD1	TRBV6-5	NA	TRBJ1-2	TGTGCCAGCAGTTACGGGACAGGGAGCTATGGCTACACCTTC	CASSYGTGSYGYTF
NA	TRBV10-2	NA	TRBJ1-2	TGCGCCAGCAGTGCCCCCTGGAGGGGAGTTGACTATGGCTACACCTTC	CASSAPWRGVDYGYTF
TRBD2	TRBV19	NA	TRBJ2-7	TGTGCCAGTAGTCCTCTCACGGGGGGCTCCTACGAGCAGTACTTC	CASSPLTGGSYEQYF
TRBD2	TRBV29-1	NA	TRBJ2-4	TGCAGCGTTGGGAGGGAGGGAACGGGCATTCAGTACTTC	CSVGREGTGIQYF
TRBD1	TRBV7-9	NA	TRBJ1-1	TGTGCCAGCAGCCGAGAGGGACAGGCTTTCTTT	CASSREGQAFF
NA	TRBV28	NA	TRBJ2-7	TGTGCCAGCAAGGTTAGACAGGCATACTACGAGCAGTACTTC	CASKVRQAYYEQYF
NA	TRBV10-3	NA	TRBJ2-7	TGTGCCATCGGTTTTACAGGGAACGAGCAGTACTTC	CAIGFTGNEQYF
NA	TRBV6-6	once	TRBJ1-1	TGTGCCAGCACGGACAGTTTGAACACTGAAGCTTTCTTT	CASTDSLNTEAFF
TRBD1	TRBV28	once	TRBJ2-5	TGTGCCAGCAATTCCAGGGGGTTCTTTGGTTCTGAAGAGACCCAGTACTTC	CASNSRGFFGSEETQYF
NA	TRBV7-8	NA	TRBJ2-1	TGTGCCAGCAGCTTGCAGGTACGCAATGAGCAGTTCTTC	CASSLQVRNEQFF
TRBD1	TRBV7-9	NA	TRBJ2-7	TGTGCCAGCAGCGGAGACAGGGGGTCGTACGAGCAGTACTTC	CASSGDRGSYEQYF
TRBD2	TRBV7-8	NA	TRBJ2-7	TGTGCCAGCAGCTTAGATTTTAGCGGGGGGTTCTTGGGCGAGCAGTACTTC	CASSLDFSGGFLGEQYF
NA	TRBV29-1	NA	TRBJ2-1	TGCAGCGTTGACAGGGTTTCCGATGAGCAGTTCTTC	CSVDRVSDEQFF
TRBD2	TRBV7-8	NA	TRBJ2-5	TGTGCCAGCAGCTTTAGTAGGCAGACTAGCGGGGGGGCCCGCCAAGAGACCCAGTACTTC	CASSFSRQTSGGARQETQYF
NA	TRBV29-1	NA	TRBJ1-1	TGCAGCGTTGAAGAGGGGGGGGCCGGTGGTACTGAAGCTTTCTTT	CSVEEGGAGGTEAFF
TRBD2	TRBV4-2	NA	TRBJ2-5	TGTGCCAGCAGCCAAACACTAGCGGGAGGAGGACAAGAGACCCAGTACTTC	CASSQTLAGGGQETQYF
NA	TRBV28	NA	TRBJ1-4	TGTGCCAGCACCACTTATTCGGGATCAACTAATGAAAAACTGTTTTTT	CASTTYSGSTNEKLFF
NA	TRBV2	NA	TRBJ2-6	TGTGCCAGCAGTGAAGCGCTTCGGTGGGCCTTC	CASSEALRWAF
NA	TRBV30	NA	TRBJ1-2	TGTGCCTGGAGTGGGGCAGACGATGGCTACACCTTC	CAWSGADDGYTF
NA	TRBV19	NA	TRBJ1-5	TGTGCCAGTAGTATAGGGACTGGTAGAAATCAGCCCCAGCATTTT	CASSIGTGRNQPQHF
NA	TRBV18	NA	TRBJ2-5	TGTGCCAGCTCACCAACAGGACAGAAAGAGACCCAGTACTTC	CASSPTGQKETQYF
NA	TRBV27	once	TRBJ1-5	TGTGCCAGCAGTTTTTCCCCTGTTCGGCCCCAGCATTTT	CASSFSPVRPQHF
TRBD1	TRBV2	NA	TRBJ2-7	TGTGCCAGCAGTGAATTGGGGGTGGACAGGGACCTCTCCTACGAGCAGTACTTC	CASSELGVDRDLSYEQYF
NA	TRBV27	NA	TRBJ2-3	TGTGCCAGCAGTCCCTCCGGTAGCACAGATACGCAGTATTTT	CASSPSGSTDTQYF
NA	TRBV7-2	NA	TRBJ2-5	TGTGCCAGCAGCTCGACAACGTACCAAGAGACCCAGTACTTC	CASSSTTYQETQYF
NA	TRBV6-5	NA	TRBJ2-1	TGTGCCAGCAGTCAGGTGGGGCCTTACAATGAGCAGTTCTTC	CASSQVGPYNEQFF
TRBD2	TRBV10-2	NA	TRBJ2-3	TGCGCCAGCAGTGAGTCGACTCTGGTAGTGGCTAGCGGGAGGGAGAGCACAGATACGCAGTATTTT	CASSESTLVVASGRESTDTQYF
TRBD1	TRBV7-9	NA	TRBJ2-7	TGTGCCAGCAGCCTCAGACAGGGGTCTGCCTGGGAGCAGTACTTC	CASSLRQGSAWEQYF
NA	TRBV6-1	NA	TRBJ1-4	TGTGCCAGCAGGCCAGGGCTTGGAAGTGAAAAACTGTTTTTT	CASRPGLGSEKLFF
NA	TRBV10-2	NA	TRBJ2-3	TGCGCCAGCAGTACACCACGCACAGATACGCAGTATTTT	CASSTPRTDTQYF